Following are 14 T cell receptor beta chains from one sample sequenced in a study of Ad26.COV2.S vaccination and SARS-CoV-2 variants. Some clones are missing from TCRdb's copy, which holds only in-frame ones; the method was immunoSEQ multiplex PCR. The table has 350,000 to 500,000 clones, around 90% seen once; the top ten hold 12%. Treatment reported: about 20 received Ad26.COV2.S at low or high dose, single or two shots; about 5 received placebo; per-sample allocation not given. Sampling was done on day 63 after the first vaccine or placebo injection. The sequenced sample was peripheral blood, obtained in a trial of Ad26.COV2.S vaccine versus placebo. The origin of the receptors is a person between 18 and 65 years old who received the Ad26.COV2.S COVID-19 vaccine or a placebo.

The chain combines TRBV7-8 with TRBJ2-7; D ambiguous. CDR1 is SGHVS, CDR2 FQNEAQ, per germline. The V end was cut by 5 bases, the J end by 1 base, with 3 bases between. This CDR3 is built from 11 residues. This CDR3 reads CASSNSYEQYF. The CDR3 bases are TGTGCCAGCAGCAATTCCTACGAGCAGTACTTC.

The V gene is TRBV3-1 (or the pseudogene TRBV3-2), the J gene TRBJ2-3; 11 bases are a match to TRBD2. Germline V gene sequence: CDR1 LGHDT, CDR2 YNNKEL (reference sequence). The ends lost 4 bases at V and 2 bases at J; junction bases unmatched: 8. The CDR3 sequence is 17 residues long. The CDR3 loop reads CASSLTSGSWSTDTQYF. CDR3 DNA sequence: TGTGCCAGCAGCCTCACTAGCGGGAGCTGGTCCACAGATACGCAGTATTTT.

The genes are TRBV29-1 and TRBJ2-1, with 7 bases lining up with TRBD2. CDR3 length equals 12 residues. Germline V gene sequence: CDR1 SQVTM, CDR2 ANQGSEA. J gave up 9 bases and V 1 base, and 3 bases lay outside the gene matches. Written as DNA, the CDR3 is TGCAGCGTTGAAGGGGGCGGGGGTGAGCAGTTCTTC. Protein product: CSVEGGGGEQFF.

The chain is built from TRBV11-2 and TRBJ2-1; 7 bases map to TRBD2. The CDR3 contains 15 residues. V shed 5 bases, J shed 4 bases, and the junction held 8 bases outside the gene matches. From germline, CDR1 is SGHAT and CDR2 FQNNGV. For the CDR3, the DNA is TGTGCCAGCAGCCACGGCGGGAGTGCATACAATGAGCAGTTCTTC. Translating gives CASSHGGSAYNEQFF.

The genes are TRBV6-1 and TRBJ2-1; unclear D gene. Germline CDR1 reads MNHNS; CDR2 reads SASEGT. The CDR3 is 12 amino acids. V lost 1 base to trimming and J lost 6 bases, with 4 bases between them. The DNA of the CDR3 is TGTGCCAGCAGTGAAGGGGTCAATGAGCAGTTCTTC. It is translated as CASSEGVNEQFF.

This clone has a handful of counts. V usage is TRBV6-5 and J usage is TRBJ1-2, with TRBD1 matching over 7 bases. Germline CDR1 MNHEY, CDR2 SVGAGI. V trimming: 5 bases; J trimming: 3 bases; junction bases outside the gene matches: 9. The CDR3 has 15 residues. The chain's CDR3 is CASSPQGGGYYGYTF. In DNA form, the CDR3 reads TGTGCCAGCAGTCCCCAGGGGGGAGGATACTATGGCTACACCTTC.

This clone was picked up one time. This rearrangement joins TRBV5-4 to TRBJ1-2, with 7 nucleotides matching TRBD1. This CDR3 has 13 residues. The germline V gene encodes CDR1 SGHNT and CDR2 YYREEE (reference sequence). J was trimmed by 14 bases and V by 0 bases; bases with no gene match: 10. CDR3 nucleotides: TGTGCCAGCAGCTTGGCCGGATTAGGGGGCAGTACCTTC. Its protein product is CASSLAGLGGSTF.

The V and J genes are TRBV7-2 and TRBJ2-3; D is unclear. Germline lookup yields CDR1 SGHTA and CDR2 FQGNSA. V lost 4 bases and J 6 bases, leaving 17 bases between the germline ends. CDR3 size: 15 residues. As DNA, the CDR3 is TGTGCCAGCAGCTACCGGGCCGCCGGTGGGGATACGCAGTATTTT. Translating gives CASSYRAAGGDTQYF.

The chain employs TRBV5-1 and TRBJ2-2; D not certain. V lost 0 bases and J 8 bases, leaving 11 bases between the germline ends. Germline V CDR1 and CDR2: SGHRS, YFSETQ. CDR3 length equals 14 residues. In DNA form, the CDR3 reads TGCGCCAGCAGCTTGGCCTCAGGAGAGGGGGAGCTGTTTTTT. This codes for CASSLASGEGELFF.

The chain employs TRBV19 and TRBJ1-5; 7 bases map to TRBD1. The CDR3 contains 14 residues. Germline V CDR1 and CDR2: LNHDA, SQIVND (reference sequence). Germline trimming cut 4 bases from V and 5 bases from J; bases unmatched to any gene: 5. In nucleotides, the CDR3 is TGTGCCAGTAGTAGGTTTACAGGGGATCAGCCCCAGCATTTT. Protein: CASSRFTGDQPQHF.

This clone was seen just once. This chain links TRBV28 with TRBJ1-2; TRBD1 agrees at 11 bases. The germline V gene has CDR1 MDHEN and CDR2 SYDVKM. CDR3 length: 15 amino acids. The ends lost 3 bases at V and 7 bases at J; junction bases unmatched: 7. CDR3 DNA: TGTGCCAGCAGTTTCTTTTGGGACAGGGGGGTTGGCTACACCTTC. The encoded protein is CASSFFWDRGVGYTF.

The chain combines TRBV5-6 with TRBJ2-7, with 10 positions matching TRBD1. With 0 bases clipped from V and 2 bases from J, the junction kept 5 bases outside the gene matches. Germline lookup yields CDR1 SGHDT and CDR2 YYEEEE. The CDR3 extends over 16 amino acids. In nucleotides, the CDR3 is TGTGCCAGCAGCTTGGGCGGGGGGACAGGGGCCTACGAGCAGTACTTC. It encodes CASSLGGGTGAYEQYF.

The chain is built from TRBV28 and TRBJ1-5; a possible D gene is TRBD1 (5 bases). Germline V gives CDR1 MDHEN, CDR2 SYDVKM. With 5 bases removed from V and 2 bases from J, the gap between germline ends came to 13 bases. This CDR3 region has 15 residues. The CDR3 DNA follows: TGTGCCAGCAGTAGGGACGGGTTCGGCAATCAGCCCCAGCATTTT. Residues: CASSRDGFGNQPQHF. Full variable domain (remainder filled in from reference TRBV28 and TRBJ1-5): DVKVTQSSRYLVKRTGEKVFLECVQDMDHENMFWYRQDPGLGLRLIYFSYDVKMKEKGDIPEGYSVSREKKERFSLILESASTNQTSMYLCASSRDGFGNQPQHFGDGTRLSIL.

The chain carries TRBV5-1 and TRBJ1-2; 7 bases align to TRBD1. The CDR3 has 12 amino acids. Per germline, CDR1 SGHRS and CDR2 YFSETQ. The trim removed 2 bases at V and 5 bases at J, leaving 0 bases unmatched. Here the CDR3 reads CASSLQGYGYTF. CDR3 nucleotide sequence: TGCGCCAGCAGCTTACAGGGGTATGGCTACACCTTC.